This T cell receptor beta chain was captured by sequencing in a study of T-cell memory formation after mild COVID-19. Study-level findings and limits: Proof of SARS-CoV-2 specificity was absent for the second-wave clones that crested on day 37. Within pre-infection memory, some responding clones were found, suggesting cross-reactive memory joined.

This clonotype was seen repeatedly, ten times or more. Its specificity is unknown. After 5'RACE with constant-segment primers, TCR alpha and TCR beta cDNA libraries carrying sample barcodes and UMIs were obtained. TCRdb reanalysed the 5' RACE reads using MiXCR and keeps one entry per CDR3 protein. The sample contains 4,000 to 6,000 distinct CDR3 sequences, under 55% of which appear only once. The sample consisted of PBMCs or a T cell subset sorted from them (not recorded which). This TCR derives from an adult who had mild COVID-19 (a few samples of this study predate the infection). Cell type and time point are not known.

The CDR3 here is CASSLMGARDGKETQYF. The CDR3 DNA sequence: TGTGCCAGCAGCCTAATGGGGGCCCGGGACGGCAAAGAGACCCAGTACTTC. This chain links TRBV12-3 or TRBV12-4 with TRBJ2-5; maybe TRBD1 (6 bases). The CDR3 is 17 residues long. Trimming shortened V by 6 bases and J by 3 bases, and 23 bases separated the two germline ends.